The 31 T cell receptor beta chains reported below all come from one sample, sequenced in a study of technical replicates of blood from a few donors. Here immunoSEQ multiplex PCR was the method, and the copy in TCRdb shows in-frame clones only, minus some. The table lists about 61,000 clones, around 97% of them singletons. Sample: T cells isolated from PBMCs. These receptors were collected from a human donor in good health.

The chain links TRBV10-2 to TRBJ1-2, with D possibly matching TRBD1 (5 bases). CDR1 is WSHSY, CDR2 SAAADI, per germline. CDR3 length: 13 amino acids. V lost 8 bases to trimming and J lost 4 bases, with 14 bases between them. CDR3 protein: CASDPGVLYGYTF. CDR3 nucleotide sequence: TGCGCCAGCGACCCGGGGGTCCTCTATGGCTACACCTTC.

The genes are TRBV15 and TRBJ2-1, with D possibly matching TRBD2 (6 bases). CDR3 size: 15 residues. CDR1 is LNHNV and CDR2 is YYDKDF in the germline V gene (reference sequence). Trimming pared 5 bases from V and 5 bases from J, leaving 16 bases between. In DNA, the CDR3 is TGTGCCACCAGCTCACGACGGGAGTCAAACAATGAGCAGTTCTTC. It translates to CATSSRRESNNEQFF.

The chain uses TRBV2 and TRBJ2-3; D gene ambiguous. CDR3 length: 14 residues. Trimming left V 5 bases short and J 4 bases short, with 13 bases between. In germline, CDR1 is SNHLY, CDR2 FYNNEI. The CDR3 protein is CASSQQTVSDTQYF. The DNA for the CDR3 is TGTGCCAGCAGTCAGCAGACTGTCTCAGATACGCAGTATTTT.

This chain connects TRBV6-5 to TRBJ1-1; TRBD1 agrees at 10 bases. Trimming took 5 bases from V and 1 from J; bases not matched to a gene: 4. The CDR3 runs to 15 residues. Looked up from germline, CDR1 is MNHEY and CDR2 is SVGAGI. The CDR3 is CASSLDRGPNTEAFF. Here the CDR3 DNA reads TGTGCCAGCAGTCTAGACAGGGGGCCGAACACTGAAGCTTTCTTT.

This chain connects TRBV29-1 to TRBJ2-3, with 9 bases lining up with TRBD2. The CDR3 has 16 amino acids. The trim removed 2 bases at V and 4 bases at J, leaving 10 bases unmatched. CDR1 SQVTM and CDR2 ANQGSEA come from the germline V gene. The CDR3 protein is CSVEPGTSPEADTQYF. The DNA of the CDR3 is TGCAGCGTTGAACCCGGGACTAGCCCCGAGGCAGATACGCAGTATTTT.

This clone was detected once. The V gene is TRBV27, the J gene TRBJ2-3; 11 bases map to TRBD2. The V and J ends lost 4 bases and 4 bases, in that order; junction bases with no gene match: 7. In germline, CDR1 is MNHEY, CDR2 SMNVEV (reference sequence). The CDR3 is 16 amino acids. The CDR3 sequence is CASSSPTSGNPDTQYF. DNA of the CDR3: TGTGCCAGCAGTTCTCCGACTAGCGGGAACCCAGATACGCAGTATTTT.

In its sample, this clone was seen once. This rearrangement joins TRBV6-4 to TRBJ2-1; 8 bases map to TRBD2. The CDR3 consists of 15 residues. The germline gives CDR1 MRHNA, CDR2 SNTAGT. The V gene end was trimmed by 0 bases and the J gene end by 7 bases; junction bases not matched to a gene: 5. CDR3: CASSDSPGGENEQFF. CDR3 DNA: TGTGCCAGCAGTGACTCGCCGGGAGGGGAGAATGAGCAGTTCTTC.

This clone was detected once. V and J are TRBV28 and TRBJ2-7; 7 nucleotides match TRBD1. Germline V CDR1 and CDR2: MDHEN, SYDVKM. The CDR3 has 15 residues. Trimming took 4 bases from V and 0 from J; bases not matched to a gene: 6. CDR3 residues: CASSSPTGISYEQYF. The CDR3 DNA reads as TGTGCCAGCAGTTCCCCGACAGGGATCTCCTACGAGCAGTACTTC. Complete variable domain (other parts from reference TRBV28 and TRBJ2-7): DVKVTQSSRYLVKRTGEKVFLECVQDMDHENMFWYRQDPGLGLRLIYFSYDVKMKEKGDIPEGYSVSREKKERFSLILESASTNQTSMYLCASSSPTGISYEQYFGPGTRLTVT.

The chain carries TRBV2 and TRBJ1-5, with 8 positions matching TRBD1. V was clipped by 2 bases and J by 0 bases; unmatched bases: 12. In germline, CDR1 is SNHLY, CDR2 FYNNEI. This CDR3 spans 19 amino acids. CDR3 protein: CASSESRGLRSYSNQPQHF. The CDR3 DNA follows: TGTGCCAGCAGTGAATCCAGGGGGCTACGGTCTTATAGCAATCAGCCCCAGCATTTT.

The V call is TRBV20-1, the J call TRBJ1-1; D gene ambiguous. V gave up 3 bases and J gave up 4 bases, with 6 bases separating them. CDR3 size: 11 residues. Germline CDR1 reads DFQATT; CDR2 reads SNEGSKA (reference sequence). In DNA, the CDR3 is TGCAGTGCTAGGGCAGGCACTGAAGCTTTCTTT. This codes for CSARAGTEAFF.

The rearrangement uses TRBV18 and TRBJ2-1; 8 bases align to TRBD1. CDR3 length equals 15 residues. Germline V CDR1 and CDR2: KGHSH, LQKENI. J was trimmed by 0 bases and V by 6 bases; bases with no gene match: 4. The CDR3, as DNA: TGTGCCAGCTCGACAGGGGTAAGCTCCTACAATGAGCAGTTCTTC. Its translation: CASSTGVSSYNEQFF.

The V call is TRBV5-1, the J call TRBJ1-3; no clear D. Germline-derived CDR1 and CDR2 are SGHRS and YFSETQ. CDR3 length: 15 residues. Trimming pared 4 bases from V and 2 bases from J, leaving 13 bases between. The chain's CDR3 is CASSPEAGPGNTIYF. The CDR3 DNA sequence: TGCGCCAGCAGCCCGGAGGCAGGACCTGGAAACACCATATATTTT.

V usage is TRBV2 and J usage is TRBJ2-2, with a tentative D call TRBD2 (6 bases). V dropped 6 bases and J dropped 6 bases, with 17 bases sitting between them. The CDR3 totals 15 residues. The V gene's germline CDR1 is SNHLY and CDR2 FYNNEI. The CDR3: CASSGGPLNPGELFF. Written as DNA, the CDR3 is TGTGCCAGCAGCGGGGGACCGCTTAATCCCGGGGAGCTGTTTTTT. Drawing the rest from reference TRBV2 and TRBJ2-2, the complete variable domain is EPEVTQTPSHQVTQMGQEVILRCVPISNHLYFYWYRQILGQKVEFLVSFYNNEISEKSEIFDDQFSVERPDGSNFTLKIRSTKLEDSAMYFCASSGGPLNPGELFFGEGSRLTVL.

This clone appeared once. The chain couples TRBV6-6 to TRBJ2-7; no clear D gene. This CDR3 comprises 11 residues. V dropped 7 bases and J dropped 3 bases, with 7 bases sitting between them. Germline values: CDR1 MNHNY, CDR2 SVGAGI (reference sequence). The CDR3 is CASTSGYEQYF. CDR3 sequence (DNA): TGTGCCAGCACGTCCGGCTACGAGCAGTACTTC.

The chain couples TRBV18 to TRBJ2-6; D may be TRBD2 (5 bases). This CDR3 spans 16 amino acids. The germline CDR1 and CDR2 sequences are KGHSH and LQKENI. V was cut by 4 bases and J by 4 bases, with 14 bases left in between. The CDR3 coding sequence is TGTGCCAGCTCACTCCCCGGGATCAGAGGGGCCAACGTCCTGACTTTC. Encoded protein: CASSLPGIRGANVLTF.

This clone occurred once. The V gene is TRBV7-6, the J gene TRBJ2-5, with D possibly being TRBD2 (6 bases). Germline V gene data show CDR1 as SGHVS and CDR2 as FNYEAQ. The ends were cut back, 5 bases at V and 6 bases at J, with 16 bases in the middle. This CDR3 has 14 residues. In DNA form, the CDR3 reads TGTGCCAGCAGCGCGACTAGTAACGGGCAGACCCAGTACTTC. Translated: CASSATSNGQTQYF.

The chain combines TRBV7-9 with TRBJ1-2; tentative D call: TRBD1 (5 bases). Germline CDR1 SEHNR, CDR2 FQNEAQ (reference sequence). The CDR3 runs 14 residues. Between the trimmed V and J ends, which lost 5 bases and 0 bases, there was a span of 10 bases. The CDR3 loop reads CASSPDSSNYGYTF. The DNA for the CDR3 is TGTGCCAGCAGCCCAGACAGCTCTAACTATGGCTACACCTTC.

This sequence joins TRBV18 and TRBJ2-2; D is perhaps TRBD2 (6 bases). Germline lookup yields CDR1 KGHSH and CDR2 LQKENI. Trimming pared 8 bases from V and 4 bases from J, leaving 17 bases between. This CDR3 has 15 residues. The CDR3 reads CASRGSGTVTGELFF. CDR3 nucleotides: TGTGCCAGCCGAGGGTCCGGGACTGTCACCGGGGAGCTGTTTTTT.

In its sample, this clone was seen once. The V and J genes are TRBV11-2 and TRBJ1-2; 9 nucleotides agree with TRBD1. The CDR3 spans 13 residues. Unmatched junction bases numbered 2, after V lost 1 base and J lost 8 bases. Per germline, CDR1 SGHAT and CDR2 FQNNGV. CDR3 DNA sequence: TGTGCCAGCAGCTTAGGGACAGGGGACGGCTACACCTTC. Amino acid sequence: CASSLGTGDGYTF. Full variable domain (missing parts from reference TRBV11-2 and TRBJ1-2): EAGVAQSPRYKIIEKRQSVAFWCNPISGHATLYWYQQILGQGPKLLIQFQNNGVVDDSQLPKDRFSAERLKGVDSTLKIQPAKLEDSAVYLCASSLGTGDGYTFGSGTRLTVV.

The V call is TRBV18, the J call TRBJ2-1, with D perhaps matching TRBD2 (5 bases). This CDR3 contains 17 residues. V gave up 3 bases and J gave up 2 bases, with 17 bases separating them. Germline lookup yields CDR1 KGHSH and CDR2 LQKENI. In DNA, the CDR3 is TGTGCCAGCTCACCTCGATCGGGCGGGTCAACCTACAATGAGCAGTTCTTC. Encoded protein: CASSPRSGGSTYNEQFF.

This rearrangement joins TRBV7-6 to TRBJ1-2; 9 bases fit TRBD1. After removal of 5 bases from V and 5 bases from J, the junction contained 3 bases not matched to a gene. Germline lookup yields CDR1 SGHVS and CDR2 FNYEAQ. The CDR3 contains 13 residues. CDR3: CASSPTGGYGYTF. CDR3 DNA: TGTGCCAGCAGCCCGACAGGGGGATATGGCTACACCTTC.

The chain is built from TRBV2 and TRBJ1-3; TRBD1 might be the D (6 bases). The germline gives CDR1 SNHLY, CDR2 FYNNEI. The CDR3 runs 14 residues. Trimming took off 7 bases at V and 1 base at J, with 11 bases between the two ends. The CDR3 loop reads CASTQGTSGNTIYF. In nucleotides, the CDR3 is TGTGCCAGCACACAGGGTACTTCTGGAAACACCATATATTTT.

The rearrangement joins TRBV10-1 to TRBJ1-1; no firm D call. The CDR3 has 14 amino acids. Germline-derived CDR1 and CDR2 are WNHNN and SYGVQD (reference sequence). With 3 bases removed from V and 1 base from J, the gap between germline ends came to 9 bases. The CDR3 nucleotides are TGCGCCAGCAGTGATGCAGAGGGGAACACTGAAGCTTTCTTT. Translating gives CASSDAEGNTEAFF.

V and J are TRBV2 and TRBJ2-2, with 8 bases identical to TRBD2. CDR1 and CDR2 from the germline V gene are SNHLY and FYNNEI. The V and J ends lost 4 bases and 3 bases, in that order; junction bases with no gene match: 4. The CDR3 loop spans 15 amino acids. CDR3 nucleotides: TGTGCCAGCAGTGGGCGGGGGGCAGACACCGGGGAGCTGTTTTTT. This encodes CASSGRGADTGELFF.

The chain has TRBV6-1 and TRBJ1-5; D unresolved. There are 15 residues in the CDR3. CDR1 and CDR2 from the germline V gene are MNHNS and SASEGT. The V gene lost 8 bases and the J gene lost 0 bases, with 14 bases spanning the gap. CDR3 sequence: CASCTVPNSNQPQHF. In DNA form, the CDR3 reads TGTGCCAGCTGTACCGTACCTAATAGCAATCAGCCCCAGCATTTT.

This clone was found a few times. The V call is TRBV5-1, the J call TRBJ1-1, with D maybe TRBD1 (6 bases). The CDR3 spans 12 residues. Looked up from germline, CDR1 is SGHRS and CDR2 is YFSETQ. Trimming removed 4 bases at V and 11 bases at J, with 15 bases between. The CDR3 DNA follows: TGCGCCAGCAGCCCGTCTACAGGGTTTGCTTTCTTT. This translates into CASSPSTGFAFF.

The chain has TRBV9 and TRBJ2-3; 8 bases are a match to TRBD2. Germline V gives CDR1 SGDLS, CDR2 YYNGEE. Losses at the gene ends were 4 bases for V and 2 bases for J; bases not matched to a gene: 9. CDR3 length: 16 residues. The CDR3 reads CASSPPGGADTDTQYF. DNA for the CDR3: TGTGCCAGCAGCCCCCCGGGAGGGGCTGACACAGATACGCAGTATTTT. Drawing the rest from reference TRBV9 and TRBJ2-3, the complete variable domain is DSGVTQTPKHLITATGQRVTLRCSPRSGDLSVYWYQQSLDQGLQFLIQYYNGEERAKGNILERFSAQQFPDLHSELNLSSLELGDSALYFCASSPPGGADTDTQYFGPGTRLTVL.

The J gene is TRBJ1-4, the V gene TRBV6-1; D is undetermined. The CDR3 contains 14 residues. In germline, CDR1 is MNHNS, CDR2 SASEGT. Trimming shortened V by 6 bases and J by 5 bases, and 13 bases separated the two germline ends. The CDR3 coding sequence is TGTGCCAGCAGCGCGGCTCCGACGAATGAAAAACTGTTTTTT. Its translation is CASSAAPTNEKLFF.

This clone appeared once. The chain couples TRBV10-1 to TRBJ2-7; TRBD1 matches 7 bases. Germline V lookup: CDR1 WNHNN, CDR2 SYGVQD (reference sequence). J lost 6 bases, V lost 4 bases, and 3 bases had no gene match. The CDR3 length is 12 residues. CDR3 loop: CASSGQGGEQYF. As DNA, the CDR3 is TGCGCCAGCAGTGGACAGGGCGGCGAGCAGTACTTC.

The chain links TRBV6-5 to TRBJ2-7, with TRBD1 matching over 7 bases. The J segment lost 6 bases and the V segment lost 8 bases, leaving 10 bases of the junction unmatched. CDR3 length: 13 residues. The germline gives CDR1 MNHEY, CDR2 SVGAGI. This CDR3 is CASSPGQSVEQYF. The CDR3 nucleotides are TGTGCCAGCTCGCCGGGACAGTCCGTCGAGCAGTACTTC.

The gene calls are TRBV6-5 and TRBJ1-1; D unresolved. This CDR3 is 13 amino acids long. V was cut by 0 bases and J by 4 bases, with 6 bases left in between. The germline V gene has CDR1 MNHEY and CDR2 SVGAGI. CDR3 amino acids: CASSYSRGTEAFF. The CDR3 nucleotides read TGTGCCAGCAGTTACTCCCGGGGCACTGAAGCTTTCTTT.